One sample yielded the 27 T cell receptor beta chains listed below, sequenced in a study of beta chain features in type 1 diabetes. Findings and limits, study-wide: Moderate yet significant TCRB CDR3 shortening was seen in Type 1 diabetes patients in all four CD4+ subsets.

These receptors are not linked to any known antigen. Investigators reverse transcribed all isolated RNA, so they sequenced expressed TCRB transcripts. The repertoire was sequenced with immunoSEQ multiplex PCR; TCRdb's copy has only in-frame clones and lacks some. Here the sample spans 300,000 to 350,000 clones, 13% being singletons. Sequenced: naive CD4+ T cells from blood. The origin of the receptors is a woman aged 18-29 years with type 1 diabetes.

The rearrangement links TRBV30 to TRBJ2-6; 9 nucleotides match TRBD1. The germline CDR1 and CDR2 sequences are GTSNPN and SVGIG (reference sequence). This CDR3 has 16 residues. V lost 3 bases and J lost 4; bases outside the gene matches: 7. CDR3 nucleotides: TGTGCCTGGAGGGGACAGGGTCCAAGGGGGGCCAACGTCCTGACTTTC. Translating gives CAWRGQGPRGANVLTF.

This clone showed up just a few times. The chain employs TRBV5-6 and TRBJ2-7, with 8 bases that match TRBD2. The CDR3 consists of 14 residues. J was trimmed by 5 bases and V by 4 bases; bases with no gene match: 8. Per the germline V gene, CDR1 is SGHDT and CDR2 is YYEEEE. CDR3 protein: CASSIAGLDHEQYV. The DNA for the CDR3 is TGTGCCAGCAGCATAGCGGGACTAGACCACGAGCAGTACGTC.

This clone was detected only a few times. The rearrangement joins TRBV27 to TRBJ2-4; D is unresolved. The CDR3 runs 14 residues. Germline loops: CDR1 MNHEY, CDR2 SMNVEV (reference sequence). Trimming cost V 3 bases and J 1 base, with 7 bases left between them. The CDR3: CASSLLKAKNIQYF. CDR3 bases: TGTGCCAGCAGTTTGCTAAAGGCCAAAAACATTCAGTACTTC.

CDR3 in amino acids: CAAGGLWTEAFF. As DNA, the CDR3 is TGTGCCGCGGGAGGGTTGTGGACTGAAGCTTTCTTT. This sequence joins TRBV19 and TRBJ1-1; no clear D. Germline V CDR1 and CDR2: LNHDA, SQIVND (reference sequence). The CDR3 contains 12 residues. Trimming took 11 bases from V and 5 from J, leaving 15 bases between them.

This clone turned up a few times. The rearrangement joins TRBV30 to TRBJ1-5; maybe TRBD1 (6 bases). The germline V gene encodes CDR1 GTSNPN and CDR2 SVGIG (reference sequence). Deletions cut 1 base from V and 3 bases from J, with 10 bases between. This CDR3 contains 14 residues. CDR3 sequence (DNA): TGTGCCTGGAGTGACAGGGTCTCCAATCAGCCCCAGCATTTT. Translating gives CAWSDRVSNQPQHF. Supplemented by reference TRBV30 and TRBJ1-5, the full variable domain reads SQTIHQWPATLVQPVGSPLSLECTVEGTSNPNLYWYRQAAGRGLQLLFYSVGIGQISSEVPQNLSASRPQDRQFILSSKKLLLSDSGFYLCAWSDRVSNQPQHFGDGTRLSIL.

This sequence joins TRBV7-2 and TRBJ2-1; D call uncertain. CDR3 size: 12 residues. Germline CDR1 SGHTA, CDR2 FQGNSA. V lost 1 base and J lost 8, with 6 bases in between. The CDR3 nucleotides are TGTGCCAGCAGCTTAGTACGGGATGAGCAGTTCTTC. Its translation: CASSLVRDEQFF.

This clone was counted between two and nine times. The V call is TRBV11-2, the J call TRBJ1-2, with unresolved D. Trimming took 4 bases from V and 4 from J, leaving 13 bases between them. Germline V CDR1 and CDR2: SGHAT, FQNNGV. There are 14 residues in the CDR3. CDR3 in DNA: TGTGCCAGCAGCTCAGCGGACCTAAGCTATGGCTACACCTTC. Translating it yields CASSSADLSYGYTF.

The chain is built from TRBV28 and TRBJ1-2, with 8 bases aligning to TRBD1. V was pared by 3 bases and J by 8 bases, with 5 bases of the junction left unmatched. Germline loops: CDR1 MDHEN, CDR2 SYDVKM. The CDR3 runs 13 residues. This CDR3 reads CASSFRTGNGYTF. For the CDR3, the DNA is TGTGCCAGCAGTTTCCGGACAGGGAACGGCTACACCTTC.

CDR3 residues: CAWSRVSVEAFF. Here the CDR3 DNA reads TGTGCCTGGAGCCGGGTGAGTGTTGAAGCTTTCTTT. J is TRBJ1-1 and V is TRBV30; D is undetermined. The length of the CDR3 is 12 residues. Germline V gives CDR1 GTSNPN, CDR2 SVGIG (reference sequence). Trimming removed 3 bases from V and 7 bases from J, with 12 bases in between.

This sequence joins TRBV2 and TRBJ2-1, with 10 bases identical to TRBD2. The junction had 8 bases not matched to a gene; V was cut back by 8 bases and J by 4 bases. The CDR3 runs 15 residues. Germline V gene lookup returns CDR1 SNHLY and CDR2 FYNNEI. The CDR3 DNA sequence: TGTGCCAGCGTTAAAGCGGGAGGGATTTACAATGAGCAGTTCTTC. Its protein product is CASVKAGGIYNEQFF.

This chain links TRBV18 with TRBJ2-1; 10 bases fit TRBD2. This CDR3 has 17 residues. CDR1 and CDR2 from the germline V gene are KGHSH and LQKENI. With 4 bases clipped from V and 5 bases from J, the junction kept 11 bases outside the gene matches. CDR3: CASSHTLSSGRDNEQFF. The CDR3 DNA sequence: TGTGCCAGCTCACACACGCTAAGCAGCGGGAGGGACAATGAGCAGTTCTTC. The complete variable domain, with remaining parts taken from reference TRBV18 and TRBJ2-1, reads NAGVMQNPRHLVRRRGQEARLRCSPMKGHSHVYWYRQLPEEGLKFMVYLQKENIIDESGMPKERFSAEFPKEGPSILRIQQVVRGDSAAYFCASSHTLSSGRDNEQFFGPGTRLTVL.

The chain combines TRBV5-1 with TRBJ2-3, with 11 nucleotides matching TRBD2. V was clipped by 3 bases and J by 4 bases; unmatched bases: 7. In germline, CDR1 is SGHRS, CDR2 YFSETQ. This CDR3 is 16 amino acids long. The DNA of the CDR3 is TGCGCCAGCAGCTCAGATGGACTAGCGGGCTCAGATACGCAGTATTTT. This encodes CASSSDGLAGSDTQYF.

The CDR3 region is CASSLGPYNEQFF. In DNA, the CDR3 is TGTGCCAGCAGTTTGGGGCCGTACAATGAGCAGTTCTTC. This rearrangement joins TRBV2 to TRBJ2-1; maybe TRBD1 (5 bases). V shed 5 bases and J shed 4 bases, with 9 bases lying between them. The CDR3 runs 13 residues. CDR1 and CDR2 from the germline V gene are SNHLY and FYNNEI.

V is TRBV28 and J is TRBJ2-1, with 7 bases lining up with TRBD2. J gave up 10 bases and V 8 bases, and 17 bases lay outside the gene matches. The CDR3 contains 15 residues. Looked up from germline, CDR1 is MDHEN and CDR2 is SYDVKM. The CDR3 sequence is CASGNAGVPAGEQFF. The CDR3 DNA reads TGTGCCAGCGGGAATGCGGGGGTACCAGCGGGAGAGCAGTTCTTC.

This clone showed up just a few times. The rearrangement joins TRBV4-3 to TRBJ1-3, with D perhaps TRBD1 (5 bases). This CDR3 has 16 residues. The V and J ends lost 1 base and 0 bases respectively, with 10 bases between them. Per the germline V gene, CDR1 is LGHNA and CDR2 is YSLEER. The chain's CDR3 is CASSQVDSYSGNTIYF. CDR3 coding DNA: TGCGCCAGCAGCCAAGTTGACAGCTACTCTGGAAACACCATATATTTT.

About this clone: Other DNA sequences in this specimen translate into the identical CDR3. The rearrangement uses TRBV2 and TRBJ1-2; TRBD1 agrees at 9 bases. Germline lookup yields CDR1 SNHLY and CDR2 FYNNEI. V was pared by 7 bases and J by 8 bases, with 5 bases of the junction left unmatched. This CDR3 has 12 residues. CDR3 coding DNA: TGTGCCAGCAAGCGACAGGGGGGCGGCTACACCTTC. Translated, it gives CASKRQGGGYTF.

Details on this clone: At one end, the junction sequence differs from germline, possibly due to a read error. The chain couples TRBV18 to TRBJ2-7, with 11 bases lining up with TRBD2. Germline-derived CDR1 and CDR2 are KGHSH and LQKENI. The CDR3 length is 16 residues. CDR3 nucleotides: TGTACCAGCTCACCATCCCAGACTAGCGGGATGGGGGAGCAGTACTTC. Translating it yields CTSSPSQTSGMGEQYF.

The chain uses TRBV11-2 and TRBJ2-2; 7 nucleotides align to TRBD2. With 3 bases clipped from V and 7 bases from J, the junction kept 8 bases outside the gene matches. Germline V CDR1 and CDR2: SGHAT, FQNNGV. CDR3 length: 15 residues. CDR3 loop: CASSFLSGKGGELFF. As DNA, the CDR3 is TGTGCCAGCAGCTTTCTCAGCGGGAAAGGCGGGGAGCTGTTTTTT.

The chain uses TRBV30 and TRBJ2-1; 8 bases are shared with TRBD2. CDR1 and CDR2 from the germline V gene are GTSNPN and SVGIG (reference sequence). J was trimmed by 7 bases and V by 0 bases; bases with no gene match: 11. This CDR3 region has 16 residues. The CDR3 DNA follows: TGTGCCTGGAGTGTACGGATGGGACTAGGAGTTAATGAGCAGTTCTTC. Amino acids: CAWSVRMGLGVNEQFF.

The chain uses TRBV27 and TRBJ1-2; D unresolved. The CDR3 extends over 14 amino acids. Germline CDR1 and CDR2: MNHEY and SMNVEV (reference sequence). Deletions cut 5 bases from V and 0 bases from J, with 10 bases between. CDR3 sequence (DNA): TGTGCCAGCAGTCCGAGTGGAGCTAACTATGGCTACACCTTC. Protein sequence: CASSPSGANYGYTF.

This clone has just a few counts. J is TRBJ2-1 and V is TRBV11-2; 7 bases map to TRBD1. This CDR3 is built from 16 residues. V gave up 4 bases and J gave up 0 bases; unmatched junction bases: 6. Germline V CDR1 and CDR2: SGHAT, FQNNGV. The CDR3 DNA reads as TGTGCCAGCAGCTCCCCCAGGGGGAGCTCCTACAATGAGCAGTTCTTC. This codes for CASSSPRGSSYNEQFF.

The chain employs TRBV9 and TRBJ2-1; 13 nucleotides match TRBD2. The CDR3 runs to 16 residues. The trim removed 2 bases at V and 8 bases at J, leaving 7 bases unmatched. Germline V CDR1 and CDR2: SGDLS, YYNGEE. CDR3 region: CASSVGPGLAGHEQFF. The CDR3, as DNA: TGTGCCAGCAGCGTTGGACCGGGACTAGCGGGGCATGAGCAGTTCTTC.

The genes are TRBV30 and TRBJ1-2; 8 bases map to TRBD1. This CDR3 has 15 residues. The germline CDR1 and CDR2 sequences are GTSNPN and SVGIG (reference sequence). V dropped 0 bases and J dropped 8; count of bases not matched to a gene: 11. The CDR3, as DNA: TGTGCCTGGAGTGTACCCCCTGACAGGGGCCGAGGCTACACCTTC. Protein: CAWSVPPDRGRGYTF. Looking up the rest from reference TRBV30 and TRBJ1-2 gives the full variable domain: SQTIHQWPATLVQPVGSPLSLECTVEGTSNPNLYWYRQAAGRGLQLLFYSVGIGQISSEVPQNLSASRPQDRQFILSSKKLLLSDSGFYLCAWSVPPDRGRGYTFGSGTRLTVV.

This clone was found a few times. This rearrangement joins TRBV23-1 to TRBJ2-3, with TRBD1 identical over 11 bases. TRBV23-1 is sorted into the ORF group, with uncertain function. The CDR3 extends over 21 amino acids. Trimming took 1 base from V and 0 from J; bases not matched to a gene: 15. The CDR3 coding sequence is TGCGCCAGCAGTCAATATGTCCTGGGACAGGGGGAGCGTACTAGCACAGATACGCAGTATTTT. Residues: CASSQYVLGQGERTSTDTQYF.

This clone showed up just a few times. CDR3 loop: CATSRDAAGGTGELFF. The CDR3 region has the DNA TGTGCCACCAGCAGAGATGCGGCAGGGGGGACCGGGGAGCTGTTTTTT. V and J are TRBV15 and TRBJ2-2, with a possible D match to TRBD1 (7 bases). Germline V CDR1 and CDR2: LNHNV, YYDKDF (reference sequence). The CDR3 covers 16 residues. The V end lost 0 bases, the J end lost 5 bases, and 13 bases lay between the germline ends.

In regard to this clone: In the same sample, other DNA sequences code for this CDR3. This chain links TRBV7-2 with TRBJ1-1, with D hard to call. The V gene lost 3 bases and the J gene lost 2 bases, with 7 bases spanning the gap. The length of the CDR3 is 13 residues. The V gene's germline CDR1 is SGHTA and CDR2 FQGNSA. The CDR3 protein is CASSFRVNTEAFF. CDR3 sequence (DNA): TGTGCCAGCAGCTTCCGGGTTAACACTGAAGCTTTCTTT.

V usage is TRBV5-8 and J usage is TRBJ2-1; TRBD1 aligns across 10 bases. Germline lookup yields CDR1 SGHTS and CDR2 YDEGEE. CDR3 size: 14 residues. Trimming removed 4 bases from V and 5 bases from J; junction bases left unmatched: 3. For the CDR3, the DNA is TGTGCCAGCAGCCCAGGGACAGGGGACAATGAGCAGTTCTTC. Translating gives CASSPGTGDNEQFF.